One and the same sample provided the 32 T cell receptor beta chains below, sequenced in a study of CXCR3-negative and CXCR3-positive naive CD8 T cells. 5' RACE with UMI labels generated the TRB cDNA libraries. TCRdb re-called the 5' RACE reads; every CDR3 protein appears as one record, without DNA. The sample spans about 50,000 distinct CDR3 sequences; the ten largest clones claim around 0.45%. The sample taken for sequencing was naive CXCR3- CD8+ T cells from blood. The subset: CD45RO-CCR7+CD27+CD95- naive CD8+ T cells lacking CXCR3 (TNR3-). These receptors originate from a human donor in good health. Some clones in this sample may be carry-over from other donors' samples.

The chain uses TRBV14 and TRBJ2-7. From germline, CDR1 is SGHDN and CDR2 FVKESK. The CDR3 spans 15 residues. The CDR3 protein is CASSQEGYSSYEQYF.

This chain uses TRBV29-1 with TRBJ1-2; the TCRdb D gene call, TRBD1, has no DNA to confirm it. The CDR3 loop spans 17 amino acids. Germline CDR1 SQVTM, CDR2 ANQGSEA. The CDR3 here is CSVESIIGDRGRYGYTF.

The chain couples TRBV28 to TRBJ2-1; TCRdb's D gene call, TRBD1, goes unchecked for lack of DNA. From germline, CDR1 is MDHEN and CDR2 SYDVKM. The CDR3 is made up of 16 amino acids. This CDR3 is CASSSGQGRSYNEQFF.

This chain joins TRBV4-3 and TRBJ2-5; as DNA is missing, the TRBD1 call by TCRdb cannot be tested. The CDR3 is 14 amino acids. The germline gives CDR1 LGHNA, CDR2 YSLEER. CDR3: CASSQEIGVETQYF.

The rearrangement joins TRBV29-1 to TRBJ1-2; as DNA is missing, the TRBD1 call by TCRdb cannot be tested. In germline, CDR1 is SQVTM, CDR2 ANQGSEA. The CDR3 is 13 residues long. The CDR3 here is CSGELPDRDGYTF. Using reference TRBV29-1 and TRBJ1-2 for the parts outside the CDR3, the full variable domain is SAVISQKPSRDICQRGTSLTIQCQVDSQVTMMFWYRQQPGQSLTLIATANQGSEATYESGFVIDKFPISRPNLTFSTLTVSNMSPEDSSIYLCSGELPDRDGYTFGSGTRLTVV.

The chain is built from TRBV25-1 and TRBJ2-2; the TRBD1 assignment by TCRdb is unverifiable without DNA. CDR3 length equals 15 residues. Germline CDR1 and CDR2: MGHDK and SYGVNS. CDR3 residues: CASTFGDRITGELFF.

This chain links TRBV4-3 with TRBJ2-1; the TCRdb D gene call, TRBD1, has no DNA to confirm it. Germline CDR1 reads LGHNA; CDR2 reads YSLEER. CDR3 length equals 17 residues. This CDR3 is CASSQDPADTYRNEQFF.

The rearrangement uses TRBV7-8 and TRBJ2-7; as DNA is missing, the TRBD1 call by TCRdb cannot be tested. This CDR3 spans 15 amino acids. CDR1 and CDR2 (germline): SGHVS, FQNEAQ. This chain's CDR3 is CASSLDLGAGYEQYF.

The CDR3 loop is CSARDGALNYNEQFF. This chain uses TRBV20-1 with TRBJ2-1; the D call from TCRdb, TRBD2, cannot be confirmed without DNA. Looked up from germline, CDR1 is DFQATT and CDR2 is SNEGSKA (reference sequence). The CDR3 spans 15 residues.

The CDR3 sequence is CASSFGQGVIETQYF. This chain joins TRBV7-9 and TRBJ2-5; TCRdb proposes TRBD1, but this gene call is untestable without DNA. Germline V lookup: CDR1 SEHNR, CDR2 FQNEAQ (reference sequence). This CDR3 spans 15 amino acids.

The V and J genes are TRBV7-3 and TRBJ2-7; TCRdb indicates TRBD2, and absent DNA this call remains unverified. Germline V lookup: CDR1 SGHTA, CDR2 FQGTGA. The CDR3 is 13 amino acids. The CDR3: CASSPPGSPEQYF.

This chain joins TRBV29-1 and TRBJ2-1. The germline V gene encodes CDR1 SQVTM and CDR2 ANQGSEA. There are 13 residues in the CDR3. The CDR3 loop reads CSVVWSLQNEQFF.

The chain links TRBV29-1 to TRBJ2-7; without DNA, the TCRdb call of TRBD1 cannot be checked. CDR3 length: 12 residues. Germline assignment: CDR1 SQVTM and CDR2 ANQGSEA. The CDR3 protein is CSVGTGGYEQYF.

The chain has TRBV7-7 and TRBJ2-5. The CDR3 covers 15 residues. Germline V gene data show CDR1 as SSHAT and CDR2 as FNYEAQ (reference sequence). CDR3 amino acids: CASSLAGQAEETQYF. The entire variable domain, with the rest obtained from reference TRBV7-7 and TRBJ2-5, is as follows: GAGVSQSPRYKVTKRGQDVTLRCDPISSHATLYWYQQALGQGPEFLTYFNYEAQPDKSGLPSDRFSAERPEGSISTLTIQRTEQRDSAMYRCASSLAGQAEETQYFGPGTRLLVL.

The chain couples TRBV6-2 or TRBV6-3 to TRBJ2-7; TCRdb's assignment of TRBD1 cannot be checked, as there is no DNA. There are 12 residues in the CDR3. Germline V gene data show CDR1 as MNHEY and CDR2 as SVGEGT. Here the CDR3 reads CASKVIQGEQYF.

The genes are TRBV6-6 and TRBJ2-1; TCRdb calls TRBD1, which cannot be checked without DNA. CDR1 is MNHNY and CDR2 is SVGAGI in the germline V gene (reference sequence). There are 16 residues in the CDR3. The CDR3 is CASSYSGHPLYGEQFF.

The chain is built from TRBV5-1 and TRBJ2-4; checking the TCRdb D call of TRBD1 is not possible without DNA. The germline gives CDR1 SGHRS, CDR2 YFSETQ. The CDR3 contains 17 residues. The CDR3 loop reads CASSYDRDEPRKNIQYF.

V and J are TRBV7-9 and TRBJ1-2; TCRdb picks TRBD1, but there is no DNA to check that call. Germline lookup yields CDR1 SEHNR and CDR2 FQNEAQ (reference sequence). The CDR3 is 12 residues long. The CDR3 reads CASSSQGELQFF.

V is TRBV29-1 and J is TRBJ2-2; the D gene TCRdb calls, TRBD2, cannot be checked with no DNA. The germline V gene encodes CDR1 SQVTM and CDR2 ANQGSEA. This CDR3 contains 12 residues. The CDR3 region is CSVLAEGGELFF.

V usage is TRBV20-1 and J usage is TRBJ1-2; TCRdb lists TRBD1, though no DNA is available to test this call. Looked up from germline, CDR1 is DFQATT and CDR2 is SNEGSKA (reference sequence). The CDR3 spans 15 residues. The CDR3 is CSARAYRDRGDGYTF.

V gene TRBV12-3 or TRBV12-4 combines with J gene TRBJ1-6. The CDR3 extends over 14 amino acids. The CDR3 sequence is CASSLTAVFSPLHF.

The CDR3 reads CASSQDLTGIGSYEQYF. V and J are TRBV4-2 and TRBJ2-7; as DNA is missing, the TRBD1 call by TCRdb cannot be tested. In germline, CDR1 is LGHNA, CDR2 YNFKEQ. This CDR3 region has 17 residues.

The V and J genes are TRBV29-1 and TRBJ2-7; without DNA, the TCRdb call of TRBD2 cannot be checked. The CDR3 consists of 13 residues. Germline CDR1 is SQVTM and CDR2 is ANQGSEA. CDR3 sequence: CSVEAGLTYEQYF.

This sequence joins TRBV29-1 and TRBJ2-7. The CDR3 is 12 residues long. From germline, CDR1 is SQVTM and CDR2 ANQGSEA. CDR3 loop: CSVFTDPYEQYF.

V gene TRBV4-3 combines with J gene TRBJ2-3; TCRdb's assignment of TRBD1 cannot be checked, as there is no DNA. This CDR3 comprises 16 residues. Germline lookup yields CDR1 LGHNA and CDR2 YSLEER. The CDR3 sequence is CASSQVTGPLTDTQYF.

The chain uses TRBV3-1 and TRBJ2-3; the TCRdb call, TRBD1, lacks DNA for checking. This CDR3 is 13 amino acids long. CDR1 is LGHDT and CDR2 is YNNKEL in the germline V gene (reference sequence). The CDR3 spells CASSRGAGDTQYF.

The gene calls are TRBV10-3 and TRBJ2-5. Germline V gene lookup returns CDR1 ENHRY and CDR2 SYGVKD. The CDR3 sequence is 16 residues long. CDR3: CAISESTGIKRETQYF.

J is TRBJ2-7 and V is TRBV4-2. There are 14 residues in the CDR3. Germline CDR1 reads LGHNA; CDR2 reads YNFKEQ. CDR3 residues: CASSQGLGSYEQYF.

The chain links TRBV29-1 to TRBJ2-7; the TRBD1 assignment by TCRdb is unverifiable without DNA. The CDR3 sequence is 13 residues long. The V gene's germline CDR1 is SQVTM and CDR2 ANQGSEA. CDR3 sequence: CSARTGGGYEQYF.

J is TRBJ2-1 and V is TRBV10-3. The CDR3 runs 12 residues. Germline V gene data show CDR1 as ENHRY and CDR2 as SYGVKD. The CDR3 spells CAISVLKDEQFF.

The chain links TRBV29-1 to TRBJ2-7; TCRdb proposes TRBD2, but this gene call is untestable without DNA. CDR3 length: 12 amino acids. The germline CDR1 and CDR2 sequences are SQVTM and ANQGSEA. The CDR3: CSTRDQHGEQYF.

The chain combines TRBV20-1 with TRBJ1-1; the TCRdb call, TRBD1, lacks DNA for checking. This CDR3 spans 14 amino acids. Germline CDR1 and CDR2: DFQATT and SNEGSKA (reference sequence). This chain's CDR3 is CSARVPGSSTEAFF.